One sample yielded the 6 T cell receptor beta chains listed below, sequenced in a study of vaccination effects on CD4 cells after COVID-19. Their target antigens are unknown. Here immunoSEQ multiplex PCR was the method, and the copy in TCRdb shows in-frame clones only, minus some. Of 60,000 to 90,000 clones in the sample, over 70% were seen once. Expansion of antigen-specific CD4+ T cells with viral peptide pools was carried out by the ViraFEST assay before sequencing. Scientists isolated CD4+ T cells after a roughly 10-day culture period ended. Participants were given two doses of BNT162b2 or mRNA-1273 vaccine. This sample comprised CD4+ T cells from PBMCs cultured with HCoV-229E spike peptides, obtained after COVID-19 vaccination. Receptor source: a human donor who received a COVID-19 vaccine.

This clone was seen a single time. The chain carries TRBV5-1 and TRBJ2-5; tentative D call: TRBD1 (6 bases). Looked up from germline, CDR1 is SGHRS and CDR2 is YFSETQ. The CDR3 is made up of 16 amino acids. V shed 0 bases and J shed 2 bases, with 14 bases lying between them. This chain's CDR3 is CASSLEAGVGQETQYF. Here the CDR3 DNA reads TGCGCCAGCAGCTTGGAGGCAGGGGTAGGGCAAGAGACCCAGTACTTC.

The rearrangement uses TRBV6-6 and TRBJ2-1; 12 bases align to TRBD1. The germline gives CDR1 MNHNY, CDR2 SVGAGI (reference sequence). After removal of 2 bases from V and 8 bases from J, the junction contained 7 bases not matched to a gene. The CDR3 is 16 residues long. The CDR3 nucleotides read TGTGCCAGCAGTTACCCACCGGGACAGGGGGCTGATGAGCAGTTCTTC. Translating it yields CASSYPPGQGADEQFF.

V usage is TRBV12-3 or TRBV12-4 and J usage is TRBJ1-2, with 9 bases identical to TRBD1. The CDR3 runs to 13 residues. J gave up 8 bases and V 4 bases, and 5 bases lay outside the gene matches. CDR3 amino acids: CASSSYRGQGYTF. CDR3 coding DNA: TGTGCCAGCAGTTCCTACAGGGGGCAAGGCTACACCTTC.

With regard to this clone: The sample contains more than one DNA sequence encoding this CDR3. This chain uses TRBV18 with TRBJ2-5; D not certain. V gave up 3 bases and J gave up 3 bases, with 2 bases separating them. CDR1 and CDR2 (germline): KGHSH, LQKENI. This CDR3 is built from 11 residues. The CDR3 nucleotides are TGTGCCAGCTCACCCGAAGAGACCCAGTACTTC. Translating it yields CASSPEETQYF. Filled out from reference TRBV18 and TRBJ2-5, the complete variable domain reads NAGVMQNPRHLVRRRGQEARLRCSPMKGHSHVYWYRQLPEEGLKFMVYLQKENIIDESGMPKERFSAEFPKEGPSILRIQQVVRGDSAAYFCASSPEETQYFGPGTRLLVL.

The V gene is TRBV2, the J gene TRBJ2-2; the match to TRBD1 covers 7 bases. Germline V gene data show CDR1 as SNHLY and CDR2 as FYNNEI. The CDR3 consists of 13 residues. V lost 7 bases, J lost 5 bases, and 4 bases stayed unmatched. CDR3 sequence reads: CASTRQGTGELFF. The CDR3 bases are TGTGCCAGCACGAGACAGGGAACCGGGGAGCTGTTTTTT.

The chain links TRBV6-2 or TRBV6-3 to TRBJ1-5, with 11 bases lining up with TRBD1. Germline CDR1 and CDR2: MNHEY and SVGEGT. The CDR3 is made up of 17 amino acids. V gave up 4 bases and J gave up 3 bases; unmatched junction bases: 8. This chain's CDR3 is CASSSRTGGFPNQPQHF. The CDR3 nucleotides read TGTGCCAGCAGTTCCAGGACAGGGGGCTTTCCCAATCAGCCCCAGCATTTT.